A single sample is the source of the 25 T cell receptor beta chains below, sequenced in a study of graft-versus-host responses after intestinal transplantation. The method was immunoSEQ multiplex PCR; TCRdb's version includes in-frame clones alone and lacks a portion of them. The sample has 77,000 or so clones; 92% are singletons. Source: PBMCs, taken 98 days after intestinal transplantation. All receptors derive from a human patient who received an intestinal transplant, so some T cells may come from the graft donor.

This chain uses TRBV7-9 with TRBJ2-7; 8 bases are a match to TRBD2. V lost 0 bases and J lost 7; bases outside the gene matches: 2. This CDR3 region has 13 residues. Germline V CDR1 and CDR2: SEHNR, FQNEAQ (reference sequence). Here the CDR3 reads CASSLAIAGEQYF. The CDR3 coding sequence is TGTGCCAGCAGCTTAGCAATAGCGGGGGAGCAGTACTTC.

The chain employs TRBV27 and TRBJ2-3; the match to TRBD2 covers 7 bases. The CDR3 is 13 amino acids. V dropped 9 bases and J dropped 2; count of bases not matched to a gene: 5. CDR1 and CDR2 (germline): MNHEY, SMNVEV (reference sequence). The CDR3 here is CASSGLYTDTQYF. Here the CDR3 DNA reads TGTGCCAGTTCGGGACTATACACAGATACGCAGTATTTT.

The V and J genes are TRBV11-2 and TRBJ1-2; D not resolved. V lost 4 bases and J lost 0, with 12 bases in between. Germline loops: CDR1 SGHAT, CDR2 FQNNGV. This CDR3 is built from 15 residues. The CDR3 reads CASSSSTEANYGYTF. The CDR3 DNA reads as TGTGCCAGCAGCTCATCGACTGAAGCTAACTATGGCTACACCTTC.

The V and J genes are TRBV6-5 and TRBJ2-1; unclear D gene. Germline V gives CDR1 MNHEY, CDR2 SVGAGI. The CDR3 runs 16 residues. Trimming removed 0 bases at V and 5 bases at J, with 14 bases between. The DNA of the CDR3 is TGTGCCAGCAGTTACTCGACGGCTCGCGGCCACAATGAGCAGTTCTTC. Amino acid sequence: CASSYSTARGHNEQFF.

This clone has more than one count but fewer than ten. The chain recombines TRBV6-6 with TRBJ1-1; maybe TRBD1 (6 bases). The CDR3 sequence is 14 residues long. Germline V gives CDR1 MNHNY, CDR2 SVGAGI (reference sequence). Trimming left V 5 bases short and J 3 bases short, with 13 bases between. CDR3 region: CASSPQGRDTEAFF. The DNA for the CDR3 is TGTGCCAGCAGTCCCCAGGGGAGGGACACTGAAGCTTTCTTT.

This chain connects TRBV29-1 to TRBJ2-5; no reliable D call. V lost 6 bases and J lost 1, with 9 bases in between. The germline V gene encodes CDR1 SQVTM and CDR2 ANQGSEA. CDR3 size: 12 residues. Here the CDR3 DNA reads TGCAGCGTAGTGGGATCCCAAGAGACCCAGTACTTC. The encoded protein is CSVVGSQETQYF. The full variable domain, rest sourced from reference TRBV29-1 and TRBJ2-5, is SAVISQKPSRDICQRGTSLTIQCQVDSQVTMMFWYRQQPGQSLTLIATANQGSEATYESGFVIDKFPISRPNLTFSTLTVSNMSPEDSSIYLCSVVGSQETQYFGPGTRLLVL.

The chain combines TRBV7-2 with TRBJ1-1, with 9 bases that match TRBD1. Germline V CDR1 and CDR2: SGHTA, FQGNSA. The V segment lost 3 bases and the J segment 5 bases; nucleotides outside the gene matches: 4. The CDR3 has 14 amino acids. CDR3 sequence (DNA): TGTGCCAGCAGCTTCCGGGACAGGGTTACTGAAGCTTTCTTT. Encoded protein: CASSFRDRVTEAFF.

DNA of the CDR3: TGTGCCAGCAGCTTAGCACTAGCGGGAGGCAATGAGCAGTTCTTC. Amino acids: CASSLALAGGNEQFF. The chain employs TRBV7-3 and TRBJ2-1, with 12 bases that match TRBD2. CDR1 is SGHTA, CDR2 FQGTGA, per germline. V trimming: 2 bases; J trimming: 6 bases; junction bases outside the gene matches: 2. The CDR3 is 15 residues long.

This rearrangement joins TRBV9 to TRBJ2-1; D may be TRBD1 (5 bases). Trimming took 4 bases from V and 2 from J, leaving 7 bases between them. In germline, CDR1 is SGDLS, CDR2 YYNGEE. The CDR3 sequence is 13 residues long. The CDR3 DNA is TGTGCCAGCAGCCAGGACACCTACAATGAGCAGTTCTTC. It encodes CASSQDTYNEQFF. The whole variable domain, filled in from reference TRBV9 and TRBJ2-1, reads DSGVTQTPKHLITATGQRVTLRCSPRSGDLSVYWYQQSLDQGLQFLIQYYNGEERAKGNILERFSAQQFPDLHSELNLSSLELGDSALYFCASSQDTYNEQFFGPGTRLTVL.

This rearrangement joins TRBV6-5 to TRBJ2-3; 8 nucleotides line up with TRBD1. The junction had 12 bases not matched to a gene; V was cut back by 7 bases and J by 6 bases. CDR1 is MNHEY, CDR2 SVGAGI, per germline. This CDR3 has 15 amino acids. CDR3 in amino acids: CASTTGAITHDTQYF. CDR3 coding DNA: TGTGCCAGCACGACAGGGGCAATCACTCACGATACGCAGTATTTT.

The genes are TRBV30 and TRBJ1-3; D is possibly TRBD1 (6 bases). V was clipped by 3 bases and J by 0 bases, with 12 bases between them. Germline V gene lookup returns CDR1 GTSNPN and CDR2 SVGIG (reference sequence). The CDR3 length is 15 residues. CDR3 region: CAWRDSLFSGNTIYF. CDR3 sequence (DNA): TGTGCCTGGAGGGACAGCCTCTTCTCTGGAAACACCATATATTTT.

V and J are TRBV19 and TRBJ1-5; D is undetermined. Germline CDR1 LNHDA, CDR2 SQIVND (reference sequence). Trimming removed 5 bases at V and 2 bases at J, with 10 bases between. CDR3 length: 14 residues. The CDR3 DNA reads as TGTGCCAGTAGTCTGACAAGGGGCAATCAGCCCCAGCATTTT. Amino acid sequence: CASSLTRGNQPQHF.

J is TRBJ2-4 and V is TRBV1; the D segment call TRBD2 is taken from the table without a DNA check. TRBV1 is labeled a pseudogene. The CDR3 has 22 residues. CDR3 DNA: TGCACCAGCAGCCAAGATTTATGGGAAGCGGGGGCTCCCCACGGAGCCAAAAACATTCAGTACTTC. Translating it yields CTSSQDLWEAGAPHGAKNIQYF.

The CDR3: CASSPGGGGMNEQFF. DNA for the CDR3: TGTGCCAGCAGCCCCGGAGGCGGGGGTATGAATGAGCAGTTCTTC. The genes are TRBV5-6 and TRBJ2-1, with 7 bases identical to TRBD2. This CDR3 has 15 residues. Trimming took 4 bases from V and 7 from J; bases not matched to a gene: 11. Looked up from germline, CDR1 is SGHDT and CDR2 is YYEEEE.

This chain uses TRBV28 with TRBJ1-2, with D perhaps matching TRBD1 (5 bases). The length of the CDR3 is 12 residues. From germline, CDR1 is MDHEN and CDR2 SYDVKM. V lost 6 bases to trimming and J lost 8 bases, with 13 bases between them. CDR3 DNA: TGTGCCAGCAGCCTGGACAATGGAGGCTACACCTTC. Translating gives CASSLDNGGYTF.

This clone has only one observation. The gene calls are TRBV19 and TRBJ2-3; 12 nucleotides agree with TRBD2. Germline V gene sequence: CDR1 LNHDA, CDR2 SQIVND (reference sequence). Trimming removed 5 bases from V and 7 bases from J; junction bases left unmatched: 10. This CDR3 is built from 16 residues. Here the CDR3 DNA reads TGTGCCAGTAGTGGGACTAGCGGGTCCCGGGCGAATACGCAGTATTTT. This sequence encodes CASSGTSGSRANTQYF.

This clone was seen once. V is TRBV6-4 and J is TRBJ2-1; TRBD2 matches at 9 bases. Germline CDR1 is MRHNA and CDR2 is SNTAGT. CDR3 length: 14 amino acids. With 2 bases clipped from V and 4 bases from J, the junction kept 0 bases outside the gene matches. In DNA, the CDR3 is TGTGCCAGCAGTGACGCGGGAGGGTACAATGAGCAGTTCTTC. Translating it yields CASSDAGGYNEQFF.

This clone is classed as medium-sized. CDR3 sequence (DNA): TGTGCCAGCAGCTTGGCCTCAGGGACTGAAGCTTTCTTT. It codes for CASSLASGTEAFF. The rearrangement links TRBV5-6 to TRBJ1-1, with D maybe TRBD1 (5 bases). Germline V gives CDR1 SGHDT, CDR2 YYEEEE. The CDR3 consists of 13 residues. Trimming took off 0 bases at V and 5 bases at J, with 8 bases between the two ends.

V usage is TRBV4-1 and J usage is TRBJ1-1; D is uncertain. CDR1 and CDR2 (germline): MGHRA, YSYEKL. Trimming stripped 5 bases from V and 0 bases from J, with 7 bases between. CDR3 length: 13 residues. The CDR3 DNA reads as TGCGCCAGCAGCGGATCCCTGAACACTGAAGCTTTCTTT. This translates into CASSGSLNTEAFF.

The rearrangement links TRBV5-4 to TRBJ1-5; no clear D gene. The germline gives CDR1 SGHNT, CDR2 YYREEE (reference sequence). Between the trimmed V and J ends, which lost 3 bases and 1 base, there was a span of 17 bases. CDR3 length equals 17 residues. The CDR3 protein is CASSSKGRSRSNQPQHF. Written as DNA, the CDR3 is TGTGCCAGCAGCTCGAAAGGTCGGTCTAGAAGCAATCAGCCCCAGCATTTT. Combining the CDR3 with reference TRBV5-4 and TRBJ1-5 gives the whole variable domain ETGVTQSPTHLIKTRGQQVTLRCSSQSGHNTVSWYQQALGQGPQFIFQYYREEENGRGNFPPRFSGLQFPNYSSELNVNALELDDSALYLCASSSKGRSRSNQPQHFGDGTRLSIL.

The rearrangement links TRBV9 to TRBJ2-7, with D perhaps matching TRBD1 or TRBD2 (5 bases each). Trimming pared 3 bases from V and 5 bases from J, leaving 9 bases between. CDR3 size: 12 residues. Germline V lookup: CDR1 SGDLS, CDR2 YYNGEE. CDR3: CASSEGTDEQYF. CDR3 sequence (DNA): TGTGCCAGCAGCGAGGGGACCGACGAGCAGTACTTC.

J is TRBJ1-1 and V is TRBV13; 8 bases agree with TRBD1. CDR1 and CDR2 from the germline V gene are PRHDT and FYEKMQ (reference sequence). V gave up 1 base and J gave up 1 base; unmatched junction bases: 8. This CDR3 has 17 residues. This CDR3 reads CASSLEGTGATNTEAFF. CDR3 nucleotides: TGTGCCAGCAGCTTAGAGGGGACAGGCGCAACGAACACTGAAGCTTTCTTT.

The rearrangement uses TRBV18 and TRBJ1-5, with a possible D match to TRBD1 (5 bases). Germline-derived CDR1 and CDR2 are KGHSH and LQKENI. This CDR3 contains 14 residues. Trimming removed 4 bases from V and 2 bases from J, with 9 bases in between. CDR3 bases: TGTGCCAGCTCACTCGGGGGGGGCAATCAGCCCCAGCATTTT. Translated: CASSLGGGNQPQHF.

This clone occurred a few times. The CDR3 DNA sequence: TGTGCCAGTAGTACCTTACTTGGGAACACTGAAGCTTTCTTT. This gives the protein CASSTLLGNTEAFF. The chain recombines TRBV19 with TRBJ1-1; D gene uncertain. Trimming removed 4 bases at V and 1 base at J, with 10 bases between. The CDR3 has 14 amino acids. The germline V gene has CDR1 LNHDA and CDR2 SQIVND (reference sequence).

The rearrangement uses TRBV6-1 and TRBJ2-5, with 8 bases that match TRBD2. J was trimmed by 10 bases and V by 2 bases; bases with no gene match: 12. Germline values: CDR1 MNHNS, CDR2 SASEGT. The CDR3 length is 15 residues. CDR3: CASSESPHSGAHQYF. The CDR3 DNA follows: TGTGCCAGCAGTGAATCTCCACATAGCGGGGCACACCAGTACTTC.